Each of the 19 T cell receptor beta chains below was sequenced from the same sample in a study of response to subunit inactivated influenza vaccine. Each CDR3 protein gets one entry after TCRdb re-called the RT-PCR reads with MiXCR. Of about 190,000 distinct CDR3 sequences listed, about an eighth are singletons. This specimen consisted of CD8+ T cells sorted from PBMCs, obtained roughly 5 days after vaccination. The receptors originated from a man aged 45-65 years who received an inactivated influenza vaccine.

The chain is built from TRBV7-9 and TRBJ1-5; D is uncertain. V lost 11 bases, J lost 3 bases, and 8 bases lay in between. Germline V gene data show CDR1 as SEHNR and CDR2 as FQNEAQ (reference sequence). The length of the CDR3 is 11 residues. The CDR3 here is CALGPNQPQHF. The CDR3 nucleotides read TGTGCCCTGGGCCCCAATCAGCCCCAGCATTTT.

The V gene is TRBV6-1, the J gene TRBJ1-4, with a tentative D call TRBD1 (6 bases). The length of the CDR3 is 14 residues. Per the germline V gene, CDR1 is MNHNS and CDR2 is SASEGT. Trimming stripped 8 bases from V and 8 bases from J, with 18 bases between. As DNA, the CDR3 is TGTGCCAGCCGCAAAACAGGGTCTGTGGAAAAACTGTTTTTT. Residues: CASRKTGSVEKLFF.

This clonotype came up a few times. The chain combines TRBV7-6 with TRBJ2-3; 7 bases agree with TRBD1. This CDR3 is 14 amino acids long. The germline V gene has CDR1 SGHVS and CDR2 FNYEAQ. The V and J ends lost 4 bases and 4 bases, in that order; junction bases with no gene match: 5. The CDR3 sequence: CASSSTGRSDTQYF. The CDR3 nucleotides are TGTGCCAGCAGCTCGACAGGGCGGTCAGATACGCAGTATTTT.

The chain couples TRBV6-1 to TRBJ2-7; D remains unclear. V gave up 3 bases and J gave up 3 bases, with 12 bases separating them. CDR3 length: 14 amino acids. Looked up from germline, CDR1 is MNHNS and CDR2 is SASEGT. DNA of the CDR3: TGTGCCAGCAGTGACAGGCTTTGGGTCTACGAGCAGTACTTC. Amino acids: CASSDRLWVYEQYF.

This clonotype was counted between two and nine times. The genes are TRBV6-2 or TRBV6-3 and TRBJ2-5; TRBD1 matches 9 bases. J lost 4 bases, V lost 4 bases, and 4 bases had no gene match. The CDR3 covers 14 residues. Germline CDR1 is MNHEY and CDR2 is SVGEGT. The CDR3 coding sequence is TGTGCCAGCAGTTCCGGGACAGGGAGAGAGACCCAGTACTTC. Amino acid sequence: CASSSGTGRETQYF.

This clonotype has more than one count but fewer than ten. V usage is TRBV27 and J usage is TRBJ1-1; TRBD1 matches 7 bases. Germline CDR1 reads MNHEY; CDR2 reads SMNVEV (reference sequence). CDR3 size: 14 residues. V was pared by 5 bases and J by 4 bases, with 7 bases of the junction left unmatched. The CDR3 spells CASSPTGRFTEAFF. CDR3 DNA: TGTGCCAGCAGTCCGACAGGGAGGTTCACTGAAGCTTTCTTT.

The chain recombines TRBV28 with TRBJ1-6, with D perhaps matching TRBD1 (6 bases). This CDR3 contains 13 residues. Trimming stripped 7 bases from V and 2 bases from J, with 6 bases between. Germline loops: CDR1 MDHEN, CDR2 SYDVKM. CDR3 sequence: CASTGAYNSPLHF. CDR3 bases: TGTGCCAGCACAGGGGCCTATAATTCACCCCTCCACTTT.

This clonotype has only a few counts. The J gene is TRBJ2-7, the V gene TRBV12-3 or TRBV12-4; 9 positions match TRBD2. The CDR3 is 15 amino acids. The trim removed 1 base at V and 6 bases at J, leaving 7 bases unmatched. The CDR3 region is CASSLGGLAGTEQYF. The CDR3 DNA follows: TGTGCCAGCAGTTTAGGAGGGCTAGCGGGAACCGAGCAGTACTTC.

The chain is built from TRBV20-1 and TRBJ2-7; TRBD2 agrees at 14 bases. V trimming: 2 bases; J trimming: 3 bases; junction bases outside the gene matches: 6. Germline V gene sequence: CDR1 DFQATT, CDR2 SNEGSKA (reference sequence). The CDR3 length is 16 residues. CDR3 region: CSARPGLAGVYYEQYF. The DNA for the CDR3 is TGCAGTGCTAGACCGGGACTAGCGGGAGTATACTACGAGCAGTACTTC.

Here the CDR3 reads CASSIGQYEQYF. The CDR3 DNA reads as TGTGCCAGCAGCATTGGACAGTACGAGCAGTACTTC. The chain joins TRBV7-9 to TRBJ2-7, with a tentative D call TRBD1 (6 bases). The length of the CDR3 is 12 residues. Trimming shortened V by 5 bases and J by 4 bases, and 9 bases separated the two germline ends. The germline CDR1 and CDR2 sequences are SEHNR and FQNEAQ (reference sequence). The full variable domain, completed using reference TRBV7-9 and TRBJ2-7, is DTGVSQNPRHKITKRGQNVTFRCDPISEHNRLYWYRQTLGQGPEFLTYFQNEAQLEKSRLLSDRFSAERPKGSFSTLEIQRTEQGDSAMYLCASSIGQYEQYFGPGTRLTVT.

This clonotype came up a few times. The chain carries TRBV12-3 or TRBV12-4 and TRBJ2-3; 10 bases map to TRBD1. The length of the CDR3 is 16 residues. J gave up 1 base and V 7 bases, and 8 bases lay outside the gene matches. Here the CDR3 reads CASTDRQGAGTDTQYF. CDR3 DNA sequence: TGTGCCAGCACCGACAGACAGGGGGCTGGCACAGATACGCAGTATTTT.

This clonotype has only a few counts. The J gene is TRBJ1-4, the V gene TRBV7-9; 10 bases fit TRBD1. Per germline, CDR1 SEHNR and CDR2 FQNEAQ (reference sequence). Germline trimming cut 8 bases from V and 6 bases from J; bases unmatched to any gene: 6. CDR3 length equals 14 residues. CDR3 sequence: CASSAGTGDEKLFF. CDR3 in DNA: TGTGCCAGCTCGGCCGGGACAGGGGATGAAAAACTGTTTTTT.

This clonotype was seen a handful of times. The genes are TRBV14 and TRBJ2-1; D gene uncertain. Germline V gene sequence: CDR1 SGHDN, CDR2 FVKESK. This CDR3 is 16 amino acids long. The germline V and J ends were trimmed by 0 bases and 3 bases, with 12 bases remaining between them. CDR3 sequence reads: CASSQDLGHLYNEQFF. CDR3 DNA: TGTGCCAGCAGCCAAGATCTCGGGCATCTCTACAATGAGCAGTTCTTC.

This clonotype has just a few counts. The rearrangement links TRBV6-1 to TRBJ2-6; 8 bases are shared with TRBD2. The CDR3 contains 19 residues. Germline values: CDR1 MNHNS, CDR2 SASEGT. The J segment lost 4 bases and the V segment lost 8 bases, leaving 19 bases of the junction unmatched. The chain's CDR3 is CASPTARGGDESGANVLTF. CDR3 DNA sequence: TGTGCCAGCCCTACTGCCCGGGGGGGTGACGAATCAGGGGCCAACGTCCTGACTTTC.

There are many counts of this clonotype. This rearrangement joins TRBV25-1 to TRBJ2-7; 9 bases are a match to TRBD1. CDR1 is MGHDK, CDR2 SYGVNS, per germline. Unmatched junction bases numbered 2, after V lost 7 bases and J lost 1 base. The CDR3 length is 13 residues. For the CDR3, the DNA is TGTGCCAGCACGGACAGGGGTTCCTACGAGCAGTACTTC. Its translation: CASTDRGSYEQYF.

This clonotype was counted ten times or more. The CDR3 sequence is CASGPWAGSTDTQYF. The CDR3 DNA reads TGTGCCAGTGGCCCTTGGGCAGGGAGCACAGATACGCAGTATTTT. V gene TRBV7-9 combines with J gene TRBJ2-3, with D perhaps TRBD1 (5 bases). This CDR3 region has 15 residues. Trimming shortened V by 9 bases and J by 0 bases, and 16 bases separated the two germline ends. CDR1 is SEHNR and CDR2 is FQNEAQ in the germline V gene (reference sequence).

This clonotype was seen a handful of times. The chain recombines TRBV9 with TRBJ2-5; the D gene is possibly TRBD2 (6 bases). This CDR3 spans 12 amino acids. Germline lookup yields CDR1 SGDLS and CDR2 YYNGEE. V dropped 0 bases and J dropped 7 bases, with 7 bases sitting between them. The CDR3 is CASSVGGGTQYF. Written as DNA, the CDR3 is TGTGCCAGCAGCGTAGGGGGAGGGACCCAGTACTTC.

V usage is TRBV6-5 and J usage is TRBJ2-7; a weak D match, TRBD1 (6 bases). The germline V and J ends were trimmed by 2 bases and 0 bases, with 8 bases remaining between them. This CDR3 has 14 residues. In germline, CDR1 is MNHEY, CDR2 SVGAGI. The CDR3 DNA is TGTGCCAGCAGTTACGAGGGGGTCTCCTACGAGCAGTACTTC. It translates to CASSYEGVSYEQYF.

This clonotype was seen a few times. This chain's CDR3 is CASSFRQPLYEQYF. The CDR3 nucleotides read TGTGCCAGCAGCTTCAGACAGCCACTCTACGAGCAGTACTTC. The chain joins TRBV11-2 to TRBJ2-7, with a possible D match to TRBD1 (5 bases). CDR1 and CDR2 from the germline V gene are SGHAT and FQNNGV. This CDR3 is built from 14 residues. Between the trimmed V and J ends, which lost 3 bases and 3 bases, there was a span of 12 bases.